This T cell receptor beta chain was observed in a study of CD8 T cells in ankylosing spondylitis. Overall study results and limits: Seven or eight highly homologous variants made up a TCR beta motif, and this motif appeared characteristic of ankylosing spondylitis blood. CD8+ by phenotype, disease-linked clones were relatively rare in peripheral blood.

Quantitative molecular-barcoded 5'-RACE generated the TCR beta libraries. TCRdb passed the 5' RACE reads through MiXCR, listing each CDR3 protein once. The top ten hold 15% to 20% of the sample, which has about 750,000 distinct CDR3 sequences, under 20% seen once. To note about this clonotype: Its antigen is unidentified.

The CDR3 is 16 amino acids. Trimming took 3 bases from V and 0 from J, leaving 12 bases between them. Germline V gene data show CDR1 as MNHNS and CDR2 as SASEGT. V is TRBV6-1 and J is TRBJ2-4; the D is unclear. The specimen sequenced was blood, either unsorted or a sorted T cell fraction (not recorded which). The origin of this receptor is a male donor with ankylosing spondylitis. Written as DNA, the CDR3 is TGTGCCAGCAGTGACTTGCGCAGATTAGCCAAAAACATTCAGTACTTC. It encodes CASSDLRRLAKNIQYF.